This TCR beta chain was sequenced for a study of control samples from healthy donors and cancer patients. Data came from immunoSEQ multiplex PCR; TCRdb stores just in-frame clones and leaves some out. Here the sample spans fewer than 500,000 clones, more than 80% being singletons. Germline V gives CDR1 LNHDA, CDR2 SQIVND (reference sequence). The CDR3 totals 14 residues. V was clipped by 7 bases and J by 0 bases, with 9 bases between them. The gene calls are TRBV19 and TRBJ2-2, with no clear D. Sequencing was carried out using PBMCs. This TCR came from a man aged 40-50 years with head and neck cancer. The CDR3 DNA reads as TGTGCCAGTAATGCGATGCCGAACACCGGGGAGCTGTTTTTT. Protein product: CASNAMPNTGELFF.